These 2 T cell receptor beta chains came from one sample sequenced in a study of technical replicates of blood from several donors. Data came from immunoSEQ multiplex PCR; TCRdb stores just in-frame clones and leaves some out. The sample contains about 83,000 clones, 90% to 95% of which appear only once. Sequenced material: T cells isolated from PBMCs. These receptors were collected from a human donor in good health.

The chain carries TRBV27 and TRBJ2-2, with TRBD1 as a possible D gene (6 bases). Germline values: CDR1 MNHEY, CDR2 SMNVEV (reference sequence). V lost 0 bases and J lost 0, with 11 bases in between. This CDR3 has 17 amino acids. The CDR3 DNA reads TGTGCCAGCAGTTTATCCGGACAGTTAACGAACACCGGGGAGCTGTTTTTT. This sequence encodes CASSLSGQLTNTGELFF.

The gene calls are TRBV9 and TRBJ2-5, with 10 bases lining up with TRBD2. CDR3 length equals 16 residues. V lost 0 bases, J lost 5 bases, and 7 bases stayed unmatched. Germline V lookup: CDR1 SGDLS, CDR2 YYNGEE. The CDR3 region is CASSVGLAGGLETQYF. CDR3 DNA sequence: TGTGCCAGCAGCGTAGGCTTAGCGGGGGGCCTCGAGACCCAGTACTTC.